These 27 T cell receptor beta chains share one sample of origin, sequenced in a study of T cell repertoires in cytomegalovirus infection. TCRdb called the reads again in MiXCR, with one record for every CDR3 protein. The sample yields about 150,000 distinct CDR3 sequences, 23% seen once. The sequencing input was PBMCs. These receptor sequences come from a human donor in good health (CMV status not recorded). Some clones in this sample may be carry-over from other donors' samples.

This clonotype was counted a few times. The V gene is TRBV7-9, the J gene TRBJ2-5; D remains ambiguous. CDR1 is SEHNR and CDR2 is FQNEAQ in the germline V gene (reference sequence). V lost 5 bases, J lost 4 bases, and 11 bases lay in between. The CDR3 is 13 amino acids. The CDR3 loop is CASSPEVGETQYF. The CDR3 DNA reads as TGTGCCAGCAGCCCCGAGGTGGGAGAGACCCAGTACTTC. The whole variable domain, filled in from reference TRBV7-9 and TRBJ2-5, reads DTGVSQNPRHKITKRGQNVTFRCDPISEHNRLYWYRQTLGQGPEFLTYFQNEAQLEKSRLLSDRFSAERPKGSFSTLEIQRTEQGDSAMYLCASSPEVGETQYFGPGTRLLVL.

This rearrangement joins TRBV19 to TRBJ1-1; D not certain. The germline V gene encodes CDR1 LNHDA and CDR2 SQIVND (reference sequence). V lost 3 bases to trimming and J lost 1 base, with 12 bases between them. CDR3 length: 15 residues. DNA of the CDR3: TGTGCCAGTAGTATCCTCGACTCGTCGAACACTGAAGCTTTCTTT. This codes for CASSILDSSNTEAFF.

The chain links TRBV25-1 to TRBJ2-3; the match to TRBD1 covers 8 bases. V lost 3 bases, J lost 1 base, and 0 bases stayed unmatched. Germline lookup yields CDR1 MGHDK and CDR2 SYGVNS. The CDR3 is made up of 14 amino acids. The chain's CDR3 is CASSEDRGTDTQYF. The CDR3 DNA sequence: TGTGCCAGCAGTGAGGACAGGGGCACAGATACGCAGTATTTT.

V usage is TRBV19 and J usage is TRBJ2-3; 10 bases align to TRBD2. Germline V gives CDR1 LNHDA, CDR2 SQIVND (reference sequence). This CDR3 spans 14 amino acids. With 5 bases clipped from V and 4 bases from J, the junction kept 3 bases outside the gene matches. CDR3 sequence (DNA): TGTGCCAGTAGTCGCGGGACTAGCGCAGATACGCAGTATTTT. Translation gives CASSRGTSADTQYF.

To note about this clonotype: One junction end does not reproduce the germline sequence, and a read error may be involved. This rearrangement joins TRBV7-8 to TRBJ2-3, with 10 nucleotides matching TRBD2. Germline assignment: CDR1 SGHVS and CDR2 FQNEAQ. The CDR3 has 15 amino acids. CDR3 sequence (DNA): TGTGCCAGCACCTTAGCGGGAGGACCGAGGGATACGCAGTATTTT. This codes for CASTLAGGPRDTQYF. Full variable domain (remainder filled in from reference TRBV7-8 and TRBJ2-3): GAGVSQSPRYKVAKRGQDVALRCDPISGHVSLFWYQQALGQGPEFLTYFQNEAQLDKSGLPSDRFFAERPEGSVSTLKIQRTQQEDSAVYLCASTLAGGPRDTQYFGPGTRLTVL.

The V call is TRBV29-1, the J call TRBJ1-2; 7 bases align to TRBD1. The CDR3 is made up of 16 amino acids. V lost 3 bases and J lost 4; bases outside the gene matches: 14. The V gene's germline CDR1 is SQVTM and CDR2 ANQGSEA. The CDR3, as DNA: TGCAGCGTTGATGAGGGACAGAGCGAAGATAGCTATGGCTACACCTTC. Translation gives CSVDEGQSEDSYGYTF.

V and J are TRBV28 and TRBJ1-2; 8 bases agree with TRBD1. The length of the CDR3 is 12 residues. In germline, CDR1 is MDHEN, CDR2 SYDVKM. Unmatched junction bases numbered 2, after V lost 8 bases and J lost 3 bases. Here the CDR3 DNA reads TGTGCCAGCGGGGGACAGGACTATGGCTACACCTTC. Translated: CASGGQDYGYTF.

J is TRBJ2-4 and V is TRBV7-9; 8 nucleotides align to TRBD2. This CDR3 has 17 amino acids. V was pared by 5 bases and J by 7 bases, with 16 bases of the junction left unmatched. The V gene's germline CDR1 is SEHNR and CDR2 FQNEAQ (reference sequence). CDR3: CASSHGLRGGTINIQYF. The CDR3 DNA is TGTGCCAGCAGCCACGGACTGCGCGGGGGGACCATTAACATTCAGTACTTC.

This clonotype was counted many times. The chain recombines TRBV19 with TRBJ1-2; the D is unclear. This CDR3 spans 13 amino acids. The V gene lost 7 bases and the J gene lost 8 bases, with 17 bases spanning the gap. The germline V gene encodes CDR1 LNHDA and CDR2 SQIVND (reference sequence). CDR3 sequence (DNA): TGTGCCAGTAAACAGCCACCGCTCCACGGCTACACCTTC. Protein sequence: CASKQPPLHGYTF.

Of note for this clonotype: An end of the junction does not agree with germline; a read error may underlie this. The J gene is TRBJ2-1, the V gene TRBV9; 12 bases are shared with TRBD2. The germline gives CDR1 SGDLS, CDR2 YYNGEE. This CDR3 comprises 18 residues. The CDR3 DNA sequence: TGTGCCAGCAGCGTAAGTAGGCTAGCGGGAGGGCCCTACAATGAGCATTTCTTC. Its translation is CASSVSRLAGGPYNEHFF.

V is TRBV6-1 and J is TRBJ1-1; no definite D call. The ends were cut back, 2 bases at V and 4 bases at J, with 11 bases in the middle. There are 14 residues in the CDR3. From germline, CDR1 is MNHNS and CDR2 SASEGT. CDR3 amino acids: CASSESAHSTEAFF. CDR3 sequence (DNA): TGTGCCAGCAGTGAAAGCGCGCATAGCACTGAAGCTTTCTTT.

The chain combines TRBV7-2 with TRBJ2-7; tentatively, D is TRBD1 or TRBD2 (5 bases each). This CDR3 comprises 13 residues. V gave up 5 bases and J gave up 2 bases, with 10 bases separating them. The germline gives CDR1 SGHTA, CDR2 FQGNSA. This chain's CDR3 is CASSRDLPYEQYF. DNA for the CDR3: TGTGCCAGCAGCCGGGACCTCCCCTACGAGCAGTACTTC.

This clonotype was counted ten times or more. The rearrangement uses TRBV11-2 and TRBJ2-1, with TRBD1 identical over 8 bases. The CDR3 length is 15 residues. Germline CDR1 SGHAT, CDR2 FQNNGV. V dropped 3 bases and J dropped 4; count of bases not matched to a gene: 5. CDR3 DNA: TGTGCCAGCAGCTTCGGGGACAGGCAGTACAATGAGCAGTTCTTC. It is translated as CASSFGDRQYNEQFF.

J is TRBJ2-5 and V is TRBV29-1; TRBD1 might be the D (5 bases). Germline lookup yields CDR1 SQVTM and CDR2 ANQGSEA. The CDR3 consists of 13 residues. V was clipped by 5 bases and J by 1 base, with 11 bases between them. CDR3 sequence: CSVKWQGQETQYF. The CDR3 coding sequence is TGCAGCGTTAAGTGGCAGGGCCAAGAGACCCAGTACTTC.

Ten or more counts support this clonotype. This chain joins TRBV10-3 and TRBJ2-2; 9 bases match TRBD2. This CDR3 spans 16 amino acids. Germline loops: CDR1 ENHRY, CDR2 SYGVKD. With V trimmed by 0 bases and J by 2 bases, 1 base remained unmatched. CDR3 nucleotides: TGTGCCATCAGTGAGTCAGCGGGGGGAAACACCGGGGAGCTGTTTTTT. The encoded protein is CAISESAGGNTGELFF.

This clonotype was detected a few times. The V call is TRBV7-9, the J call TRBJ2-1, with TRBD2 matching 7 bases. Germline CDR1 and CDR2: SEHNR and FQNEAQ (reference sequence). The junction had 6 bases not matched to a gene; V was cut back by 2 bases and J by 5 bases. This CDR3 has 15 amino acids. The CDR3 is CASSLRSGDNNEQFF. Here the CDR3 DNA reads TGTGCCAGCAGCTTAAGAAGCGGGGATAACAATGAGCAGTTCTTC.

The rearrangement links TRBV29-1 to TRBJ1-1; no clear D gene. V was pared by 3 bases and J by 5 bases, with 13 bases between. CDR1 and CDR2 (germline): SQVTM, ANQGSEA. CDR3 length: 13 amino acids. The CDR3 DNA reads TGCAGCGTTGATACGGGGAGTAAAACTGAAGCTTTCTTT. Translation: CSVDTGSKTEAFF.

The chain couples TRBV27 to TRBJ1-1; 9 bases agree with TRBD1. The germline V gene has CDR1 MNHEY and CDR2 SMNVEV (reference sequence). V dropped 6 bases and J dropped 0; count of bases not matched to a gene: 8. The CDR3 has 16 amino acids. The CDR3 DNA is TGTGCCAGCAGCGACTCCCGGACAGGGGTGAACACTGAAGCTTTCTTT. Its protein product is CASSDSRTGVNTEAFF.

In nucleotides, the CDR3 is TGCAGTGCTAGAGAACAGGGTCGCGTCGAGCAGTACTTC. This codes for CSAREQGRVEQYF. The V call is TRBV20-1, the J call TRBJ2-7; tentatively, D is TRBD1 (6 bases). The germline V gene has CDR1 DFQATT and CDR2 SNEGSKA (reference sequence). The CDR3 runs 13 residues. V shed 0 bases and J shed 6 bases, with 12 bases lying between them.

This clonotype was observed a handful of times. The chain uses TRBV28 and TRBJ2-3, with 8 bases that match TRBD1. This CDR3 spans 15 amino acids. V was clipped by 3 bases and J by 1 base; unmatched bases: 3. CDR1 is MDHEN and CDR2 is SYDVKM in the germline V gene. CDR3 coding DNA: TGTGCCAGCAGTTTTGTGACAGGGGGCACAGATACGCAGTATTTT. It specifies CASSFVTGGTDTQYF.

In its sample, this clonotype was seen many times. CDR3 in DNA: TGTGCCAGCAGACGCATGGGACAGGCCCACGAGCAGTACTTC. Encoded protein: CASRRMGQAHEQYF. V usage is TRBV11-2 and J usage is TRBJ2-7, with TRBD1 matching over 8 bases. Trimming cost V 6 bases and J 5 bases; bases outside gene matches: 9. This CDR3 contains 14 residues. Germline CDR1 SGHAT, CDR2 FQNNGV.

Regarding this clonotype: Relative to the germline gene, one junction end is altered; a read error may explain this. The CDR3: CAISWELADAEEFF. DNA for the CDR3: TGTGCCATCAGTTGGGAACTAGCCGACGCCGAGGAGTTCTTC. The rearrangement joins TRBV28 to TRBJ2-1, with D possibly being TRBD2 (6 bases). This CDR3 is 14 amino acids long. From germline, CDR1 is MDHEN and CDR2 SYDVKM.

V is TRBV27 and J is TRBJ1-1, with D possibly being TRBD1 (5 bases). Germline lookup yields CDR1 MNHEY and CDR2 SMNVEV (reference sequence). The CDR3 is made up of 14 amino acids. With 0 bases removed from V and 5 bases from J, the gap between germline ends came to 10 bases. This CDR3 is CASSLSATVTEAFF. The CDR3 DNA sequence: TGTGCCAGCAGTTTATCTGCGACAGTTACTGAAGCTTTCTTT.

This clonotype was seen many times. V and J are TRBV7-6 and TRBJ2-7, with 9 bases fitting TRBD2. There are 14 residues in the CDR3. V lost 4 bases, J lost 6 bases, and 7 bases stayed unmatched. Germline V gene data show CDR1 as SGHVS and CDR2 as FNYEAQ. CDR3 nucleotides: TGTGCCAGCAGCTCATTAGCGGGAGTGGGCGAGCAGTACTTC. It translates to CASSSLAGVGEQYF.

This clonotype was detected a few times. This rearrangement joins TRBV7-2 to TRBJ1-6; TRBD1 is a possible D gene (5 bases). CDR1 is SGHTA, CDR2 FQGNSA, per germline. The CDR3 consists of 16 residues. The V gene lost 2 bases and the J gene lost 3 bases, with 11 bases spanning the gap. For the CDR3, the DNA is TGTGCCAGCAGCTTACGCCCAGGGAGCTATAATTCACCCCTCCACTTT. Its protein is CASSLRPGSYNSPLHF.

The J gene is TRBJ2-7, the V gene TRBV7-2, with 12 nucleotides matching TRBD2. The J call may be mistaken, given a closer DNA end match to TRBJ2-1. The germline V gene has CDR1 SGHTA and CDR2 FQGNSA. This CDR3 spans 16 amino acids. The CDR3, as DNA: TGTGCCAGCAGCAGACGACTAGCGGGAGTTAACCCCGAGCAGTTCTTC. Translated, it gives CASSRRLAGVNPEQFF.

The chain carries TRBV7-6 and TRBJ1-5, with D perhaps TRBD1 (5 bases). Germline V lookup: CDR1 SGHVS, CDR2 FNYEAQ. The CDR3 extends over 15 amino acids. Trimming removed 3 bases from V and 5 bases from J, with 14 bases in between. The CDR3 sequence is CASSFGAGGDQPQHF. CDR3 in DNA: TGTGCCAGCAGCTTCGGGGCGGGGGGGGATCAGCCCCAGCATTTT. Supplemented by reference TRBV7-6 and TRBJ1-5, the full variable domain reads GAGVSQSPRYKVTKRGQDVALRCDPISGHVSLYWYRQALGQGPEFLTYFNYEAQQDKSGLPNDRFSAERPEGSISTLTIQRTEQRDSAMYRCASSFGAGGDQPQHFGDGTRLSIL.